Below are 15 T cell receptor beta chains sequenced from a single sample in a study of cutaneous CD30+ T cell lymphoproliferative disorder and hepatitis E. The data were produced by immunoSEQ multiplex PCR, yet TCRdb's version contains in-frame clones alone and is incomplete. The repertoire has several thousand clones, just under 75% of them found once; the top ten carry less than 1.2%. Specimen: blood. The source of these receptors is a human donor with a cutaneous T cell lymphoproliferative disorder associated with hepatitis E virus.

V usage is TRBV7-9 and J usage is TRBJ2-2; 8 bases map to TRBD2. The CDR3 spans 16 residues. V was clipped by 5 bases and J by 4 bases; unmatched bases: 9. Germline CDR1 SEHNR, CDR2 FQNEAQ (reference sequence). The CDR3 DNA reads TGTGCCAGCAGCCTAACGACGGGGGGGCTCACCGGGGAGCTGTTTTTT. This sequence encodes CASSLTTGGLTGELFF.

The CDR3 bases are TGCAGCGTTGAAGATAGGGTGGGCAGGGGGAGGCTATACTATGGCTACACCTTC. Encoded protein: CSVEDRVGRGRLYYGYTF. The rearrangement uses TRBV29-1 and TRBJ1-2, with TRBD1 matching 7 bases. V gave up 0 bases and J gave up 3 bases; unmatched junction bases: 16. Germline CDR1 reads SQVTM; CDR2 reads ANQGSEA. This CDR3 contains 18 residues.

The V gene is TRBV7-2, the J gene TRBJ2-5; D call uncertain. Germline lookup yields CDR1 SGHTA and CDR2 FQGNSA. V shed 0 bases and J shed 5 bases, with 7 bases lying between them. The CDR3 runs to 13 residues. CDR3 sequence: CASSLAPPETQYF. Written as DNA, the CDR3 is TGTGCCAGCAGCTTAGCACCACCCGAGACCCAGTACTTC.

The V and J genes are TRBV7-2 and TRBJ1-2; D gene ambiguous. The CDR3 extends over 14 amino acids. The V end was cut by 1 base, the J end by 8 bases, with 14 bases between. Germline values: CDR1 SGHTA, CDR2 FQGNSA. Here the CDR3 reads CASSLVLASGGYTF. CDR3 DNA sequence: TGTGCCAGCAGCTTAGTACTGGCCTCAGGAGGCTACACCTTC.

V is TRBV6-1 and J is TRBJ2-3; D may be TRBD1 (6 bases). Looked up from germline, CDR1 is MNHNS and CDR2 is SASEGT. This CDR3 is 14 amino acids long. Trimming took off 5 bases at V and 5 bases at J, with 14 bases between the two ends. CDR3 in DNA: TGTGCCAGCAGTACGTGGACAGTCCGAGATACGCAGTATTTT. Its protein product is CASSTWTVRDTQYF.

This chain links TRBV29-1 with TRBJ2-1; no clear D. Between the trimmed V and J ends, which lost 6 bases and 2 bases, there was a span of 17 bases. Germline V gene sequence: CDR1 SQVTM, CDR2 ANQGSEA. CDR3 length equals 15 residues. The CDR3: CSVRVATSPYNEQFF. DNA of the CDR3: TGCAGCGTCCGCGTGGCCACCAGCCCCTACAATGAGCAGTTCTTC.

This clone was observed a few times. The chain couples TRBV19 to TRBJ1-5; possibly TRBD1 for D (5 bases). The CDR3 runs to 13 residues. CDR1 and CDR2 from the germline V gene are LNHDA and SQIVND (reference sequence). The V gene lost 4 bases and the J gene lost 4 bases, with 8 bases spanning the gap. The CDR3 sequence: CASSTRQNQPQHF. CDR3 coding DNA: TGTGCCAGTAGTACCCGACAGAATCAGCCCCAGCATTTT. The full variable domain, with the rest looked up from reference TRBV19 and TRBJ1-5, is DGGITQSPKYLFRKEGQNVTLSCEQNLNHDAMYWYRQDPGQGLRLIYYSQIVNDFQKGDIAEGYSVSREKKESFPLTVTSAQKNPTAFYLCASSTRQNQPQHFGDGTRLSIL.

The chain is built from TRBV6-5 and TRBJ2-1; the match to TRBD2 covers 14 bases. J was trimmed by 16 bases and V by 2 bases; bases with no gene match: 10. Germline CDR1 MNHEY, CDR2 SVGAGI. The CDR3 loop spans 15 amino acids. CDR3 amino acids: CASSYGGLAGEESFF. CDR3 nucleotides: TGTGCCAGCAGTTACGGGGGACTAGCGGGGGAAGAGAGTTTCTTC.

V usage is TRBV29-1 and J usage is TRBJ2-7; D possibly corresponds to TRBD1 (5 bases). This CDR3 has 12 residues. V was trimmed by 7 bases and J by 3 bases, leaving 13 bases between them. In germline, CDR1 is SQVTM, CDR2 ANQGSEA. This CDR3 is CSATGIFYEQYF. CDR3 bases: TGCAGCGCCACAGGAATCTTCTACGAGCAGTACTTC.

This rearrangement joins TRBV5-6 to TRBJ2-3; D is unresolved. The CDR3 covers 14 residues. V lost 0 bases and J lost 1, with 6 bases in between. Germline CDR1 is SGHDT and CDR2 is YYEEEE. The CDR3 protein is CASSLVAGTDTQYF. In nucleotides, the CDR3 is TGTGCCAGCAGCTTGGTAGCCGGCACAGATACGCAGTATTTT.

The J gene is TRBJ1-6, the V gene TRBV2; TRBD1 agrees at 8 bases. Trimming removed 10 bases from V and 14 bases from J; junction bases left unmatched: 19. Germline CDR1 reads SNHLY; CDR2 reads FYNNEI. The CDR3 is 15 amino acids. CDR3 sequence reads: CATKPGQGQIGALHF. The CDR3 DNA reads TGTGCCACAAAGCCCGGACAGGGCCAAATTGGAGCCCTCCACTTT.

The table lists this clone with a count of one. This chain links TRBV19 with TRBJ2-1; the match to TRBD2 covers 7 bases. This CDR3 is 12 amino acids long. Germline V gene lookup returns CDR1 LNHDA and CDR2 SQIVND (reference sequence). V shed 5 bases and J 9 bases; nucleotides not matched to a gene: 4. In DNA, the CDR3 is TGTGCCAGTAGTTCGGGGGGAGGTGAGCAGTTCTTC. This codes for CASSSGGGEQFF.

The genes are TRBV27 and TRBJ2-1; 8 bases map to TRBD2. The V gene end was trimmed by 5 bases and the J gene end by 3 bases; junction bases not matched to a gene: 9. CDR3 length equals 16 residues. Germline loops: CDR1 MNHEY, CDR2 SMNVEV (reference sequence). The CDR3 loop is CASSPTLSGSYNEQFF. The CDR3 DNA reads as TGTGCCAGCAGTCCAACTTTGAGCGGGAGCTACAATGAGCAGTTCTTC.

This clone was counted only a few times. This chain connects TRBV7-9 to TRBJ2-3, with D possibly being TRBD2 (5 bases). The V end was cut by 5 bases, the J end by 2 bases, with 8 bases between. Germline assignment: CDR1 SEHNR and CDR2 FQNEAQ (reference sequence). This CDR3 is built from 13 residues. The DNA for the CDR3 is TGTGCCAGCAGCCCCCGGGACACAGATACGCAGTATTTT. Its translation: CASSPRDTDTQYF. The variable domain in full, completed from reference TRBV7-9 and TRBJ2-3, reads DTGVSQNPRHKITKRGQNVTFRCDPISEHNRLYWYRQTLGQGPEFLTYFQNEAQLEKSRLLSDRFSAERPKGSFSTLEIQRTEQGDSAMYLCASSPRDTDTQYFGPGTRLTVL.

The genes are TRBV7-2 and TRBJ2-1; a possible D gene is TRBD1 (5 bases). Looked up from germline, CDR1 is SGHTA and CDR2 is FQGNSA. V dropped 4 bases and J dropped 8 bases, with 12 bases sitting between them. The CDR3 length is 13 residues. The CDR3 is CASSSQGRHEQFF. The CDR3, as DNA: TGTGCCAGCAGCTCCCAGGGTAGGCATGAGCAGTTCTTC.